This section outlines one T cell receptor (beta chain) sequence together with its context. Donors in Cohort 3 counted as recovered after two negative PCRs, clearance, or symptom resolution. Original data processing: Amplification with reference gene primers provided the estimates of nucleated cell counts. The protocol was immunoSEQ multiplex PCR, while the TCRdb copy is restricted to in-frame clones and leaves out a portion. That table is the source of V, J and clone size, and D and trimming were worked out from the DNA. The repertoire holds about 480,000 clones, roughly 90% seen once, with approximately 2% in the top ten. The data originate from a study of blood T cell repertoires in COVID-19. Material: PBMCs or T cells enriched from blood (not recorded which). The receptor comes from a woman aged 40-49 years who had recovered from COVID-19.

The chain's CDR3 is CASTPGGIEQYF. The CDR3 coding sequence is TGTGCCAGCACTCCGGGGGGAATCGAGCAGTACTTC. V is TRBV6-5 and J is TRBJ2-7; TRBD2 matches at 7 bases. J gave up 6 bases and V 7 bases, and 6 bases lay outside the gene matches. CDR1 and CDR2 (germline): MNHEY, SVGAGI. The CDR3 consists of 12 residues.